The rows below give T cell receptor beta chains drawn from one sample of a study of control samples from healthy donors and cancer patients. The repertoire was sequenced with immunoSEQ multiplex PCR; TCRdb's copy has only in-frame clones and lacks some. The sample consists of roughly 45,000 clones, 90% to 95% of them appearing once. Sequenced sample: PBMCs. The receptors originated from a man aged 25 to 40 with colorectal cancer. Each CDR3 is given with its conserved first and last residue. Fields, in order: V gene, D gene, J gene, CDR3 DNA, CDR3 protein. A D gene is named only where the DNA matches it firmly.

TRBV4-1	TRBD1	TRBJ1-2	TGCGCCAGCAGCCAAGGCACCGGGACAGGGATTCTGGGCTACACCTTC	CASSQGTGTGILGYTF
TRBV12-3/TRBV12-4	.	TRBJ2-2	TGTGCCAGCAGTTGGATGAACACCGGGGAGCTGTTTTTT	CASSWMNTGELFF
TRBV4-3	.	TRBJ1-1	TGCGCCAGCAGCCGAATCGGTTTTGACACTGAAGCTTTCTTT	CASSRIGFDTEAFF
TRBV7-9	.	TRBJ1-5	TGTGCCAGCAGTTTAGGACCCAATCAGCCCCAGCATTTT	CASSLGPNQPQHF
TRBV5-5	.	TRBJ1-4	TGTGCCAGCAGCTTGGGAGCAGGGGAAAGTGAAAAACTGTTTTTT	CASSLGAGESEKLFF
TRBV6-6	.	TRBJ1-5	TGTGCCAGCAGTTACACGGGGAGAAGCAATCAGCCCCAGCATTTT	CASSYTGRSNQPQHF
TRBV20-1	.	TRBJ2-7	TGCAGTGCTAGTGACCCGCAGGGGTTTGACGAGCAGTACTTC	CSASDPQGFDEQYF
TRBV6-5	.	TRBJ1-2	TGTGCCAGCAGTTACAAAGGGACCCGAACAGGCTACACCTTC	CASSYKGTRTGYTF
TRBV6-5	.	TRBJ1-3	TGTGCCAGCAGCAGGGAGGCTGGAAACACCATATATTTT	CASSREAGNTIYF
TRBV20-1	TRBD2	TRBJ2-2	TGCAGTGCTAGTCTAGCGGTCACCGGGGAGCTGTTTTTT	CSASLAVTGELFF
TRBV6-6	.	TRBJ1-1	TGTGCCAGCAGCTCCGACCCGACGGTATCCAAAGCTTTCTTT	CASSSDPTVSKAFF
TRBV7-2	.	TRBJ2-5	TGTGCCAGCAGCTTAGGGTCGGAGGGGTGGGAGACCCAGTACTTC	CASSLGSEGWETQYF
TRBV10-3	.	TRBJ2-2	TGTGCCACCAGCCCAGAGGGTGCGAACACCGGGGAGCTGTTTTTT	CATSPEGANTGELFF